The clone carrying this TCR beta chain was observed a handful of times. No antigen is known for it. This sample is part of a study of T-cell memory formation after mild COVID-19. Background on the study: Each donor largely had its own TCR clusters. Study findings and constraints: Within pre-infection memory, some responding clones were found, suggesting cross-reactive memory joined.

TCRdb re-called the 5' RACE reads through MiXCR, storing one row per CDR3 protein. The profile shows roughly 600,000 distinct CDR3 sequences, under 20% of them singletons. Germline CDR1 and CDR2: SQVTM and ANQGSEA. With 5 bases clipped from V and 2 bases from J, the junction kept 4 bases outside the gene matches. The CDR3 loop spans 13 amino acids. This clonotype originated in an adult woman who had mild COVID-19 (a few samples of this study predate the infection). Cell type and time point are not known. The sequenced sample was PBMCs or a T cell subset sorted from them (not recorded which). The genes are TRBV29-1 and TRBJ2-7; 9 nucleotides align to TRBD1. The CDR3 sequence is CSVTGGATYEQYF. The DNA for the CDR3 is TGCAGCGTTACAGGGGGCGCGACCTACGAGCAGTACTTC.